The present T cell receptor beta chain was sequenced within a study of blood T cell repertoires in COVID-19. Study in general: COVID-19 samples collected from the United States, Italy and Spain covered acute and convalescent phases. The analysed material was cDNA or gDNA that came from T cells, B-cell-depleted T cells, or PBMCs.

CDR3 length: 14 residues. The ends were cut back, 3 bases at V and 6 bases at J, with 11 bases in the middle. The germline gives CDR1 MDHEN, CDR2 SYDVKM. Original handling: From reference gene primer amplification, estimates of nucleated cell counts were derived. The protocol was immunoSEQ multiplex PCR, while the TCRdb copy is restricted to in-frame clones and leaves out a portion. The V and J calls and clone size come from that table; D and trimming were worked out from the DNA. Of roughly 160,000 clones in the sample, approximately 90% were seen once. This chain connects TRBV28 to TRBJ1-4, with D tentatively TRBD1 (6 bases). Material: peripheral blood. The clonotype originates from a man between 45 and 60 years old with acute or convalescent COVID-19. The CDR3 DNA sequence: TGTGCCAGCAGTTTTGCAGGGGTTCATGAAAAACTGTTTTTT. It translates to CASSFAGVHEKLFF.